Listed here are 7 T cell receptor beta chains from one sample, sequenced in a study of blood T cell repertoires in COVID-19. Sequencing was performed with immunoSEQ multiplex PCR; in TCRdb, only in-frame clones are kept and a portion is missing. Of over 200,000 clones listed, about nine tenths were seen once; the top ten hold less than 3.5%. The sample consisted of peripheral blood. Every receptor here comes from a woman aged 55-75 years with acute or convalescent COVID-19.

The chain joins TRBV11-3 to TRBJ1-1; possibly TRBD1 for D (6 bases). CDR1 is SGHNT and CDR2 is YENEEA in the germline V gene. The CDR3 runs 14 residues. V was trimmed by 0 bases and J by 3 bases, leaving 8 bases between them. In DNA, the CDR3 is TGTGCCAGCAGCTTAGAGGGGGCGGACACTGAAGCTTTCTTT. Amino acid sequence: CASSLEGADTEAFF.

The rearrangement links TRBV5-1 to TRBJ1-2; 7 bases line up with TRBD1. With 4 bases clipped from V and 6 bases from J, the junction kept 12 bases outside the gene matches. This CDR3 comprises 15 residues. CDR1 and CDR2 from the germline V gene are SGHRS and YFSETQ. The CDR3 spells CASSGRDSGSNGYTF. CDR3 DNA sequence: TGCGCCAGCAGCGGCCGGGACAGCGGCTCGAATGGCTACACCTTC.

This chain joins TRBV30 and TRBJ1-1, with TRBD1 matching 7 bases. V lost 2 bases to trimming and J lost 1 base; unmatched junction nucleotides: 4. CDR1 and CDR2 (germline): GTSNPN, SVGIG (reference sequence). The CDR3 sequence is 14 residues long. The CDR3 sequence is CAWSTKGANTEAFF. In nucleotides, the CDR3 is TGTGCCTGGAGTACTAAGGGGGCGAACACTGAAGCTTTCTTT. Variable domain in full (rest from reference TRBV30 and TRBJ1-1): SQTIHQWPATLVQPVGSPLSLECTVEGTSNPNLYWYRQAAGRGLQLLFYSVGIGQISSEVPQNLSASRPQDRQFILSSKKLLLSDSGFYLCAWSTKGANTEAFFGQGTRLTVV.

This clone has only one observation. The chain uses TRBV30 and TRBJ1-6, with TRBD1 matching over 7 bases. The CDR3 extends over 15 amino acids. Germline V gene lookup returns CDR1 GTSNPN and CDR2 SVGIG (reference sequence). With 6 bases clipped from V and 7 bases from J, the junction kept 12 bases outside the gene matches. The CDR3 sequence: CACGQGDTRNSPLHF. In DNA, the CDR3 is TGTGCCTGCGGGCAGGGGGACACCCGGAATTCACCCCTCCACTTT.

The V gene is TRBV5-1, the J gene TRBJ2-7, with TRBD1 matching 9 bases. The CDR3 runs 13 residues. CDR1 is SGHRS, CDR2 YFSETQ, per germline. V lost 7 bases, J lost 3 bases, and 5 bases stayed unmatched. CDR3 residues: CASCRDRDYEQYF. DNA for the CDR3: TGCGCCAGCTGCCGGGACAGGGACTACGAGCAGTACTTC. The full variable domain, rest sourced from reference TRBV5-1 and TRBJ2-7, is KAGVTQTPRYLIKTRGQQVTLSCSPISGHRSVSWYQQTPGQGLQFLFEYFSETQRNKGNFPGRFSGRQFSNSRSEMNVSTLELGDSALYLCASCRDRDYEQYFGPGTRLTVT.

V usage is TRBV18 and J usage is TRBJ1-4; D possibly corresponds to TRBD1 (6 bases). Deletions cut 4 bases from V and 8 bases from J, with 17 bases between. This CDR3 has 15 amino acids. Germline V gene data show CDR1 as KGHSH and CDR2 as LQKENI. This CDR3 reads CASSLRHREGEKLFF. DNA for the CDR3: TGTGCCAGCTCACTACGGCACAGGGAGGGGGAAAAACTGTTTTTT.

On this clone itself: Other DNA sequences within the sample encode an identical CDR3. The rearrangement links TRBV5-4 to TRBJ1-5, with TRBD1 matching over 7 bases. The V and J ends lost 4 bases and 4 bases, in that order; junction bases with no gene match: 2. Germline assignment: CDR1 SGHNT and CDR2 YYREEE (reference sequence). This CDR3 contains 13 residues. In DNA form, the CDR3 reads TGTGCCAGCAGCCCAGGGGGAAATCAGCCCCAGCATTTT. Translated: CASSPGGNQPQHF. The variable domain in full, with the rest retrieved from reference TRBV5-4 and TRBJ1-5, is ETGVTQSPTHLIKTRGQQVTLRCSSQSGHNTVSWYQQALGQGPQFIFQYYREEENGRGNFPPRFSGLQFPNYSSELNVNALELDDSALYLCASSPGGNQPQHFGDGTRLSIL.